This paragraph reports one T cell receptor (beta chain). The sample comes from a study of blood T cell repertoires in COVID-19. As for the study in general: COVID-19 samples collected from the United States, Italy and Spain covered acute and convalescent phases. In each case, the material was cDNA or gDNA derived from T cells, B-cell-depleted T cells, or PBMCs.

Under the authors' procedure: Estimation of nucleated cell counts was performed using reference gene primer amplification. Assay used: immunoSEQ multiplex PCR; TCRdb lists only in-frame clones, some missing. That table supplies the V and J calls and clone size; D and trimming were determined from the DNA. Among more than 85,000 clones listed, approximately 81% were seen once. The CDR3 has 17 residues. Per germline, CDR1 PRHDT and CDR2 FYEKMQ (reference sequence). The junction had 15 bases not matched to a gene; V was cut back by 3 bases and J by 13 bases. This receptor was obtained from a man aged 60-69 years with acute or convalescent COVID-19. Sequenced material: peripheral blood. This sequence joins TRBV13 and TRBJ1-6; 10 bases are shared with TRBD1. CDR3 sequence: CASSLRRDRGPSGPLHF. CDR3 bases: TGTGCCAGCAGCTTGCGCCGGGACAGGGGTCCTTCAGGGCCCCTCCACTTT.